Presented here are 32 T cell receptor beta chains from one specimen sequenced in a study of beta chain features in type 1 diabetes. Expressed TCRB transcripts were sequenced, since all the RNA that had been isolated was reverse transcribed. Method: immunoSEQ multiplex PCR; TCRdb's copy keeps in-frame clones and lacks some. The sample shows fewer than 650,000 clones, 15% to 18% of them seen only once. Material: naive CD4+ T cells from blood. The receptors derive from a young man in good health.

This sequence joins TRBV28 and TRBJ1-1, with D uncertain. Germline V gives CDR1 MDHEN, CDR2 SYDVKM. V was clipped by 11 bases and J by 4 bases, with 17 bases between them. The CDR3 is 13 residues long. The CDR3 DNA reads as TGTGCCGGATACTCCCCCACTCTCACTGAAGCTTTCTTT. Its translation is CAGYSPTLTEAFF.

The chain recombines TRBV5-1 with TRBJ2-5; 9 bases match TRBD1. The CDR3 spans 16 residues. V was pared by 6 bases and J by 5 bases, with 14 bases of the junction left unmatched. Germline V gene lookup returns CDR1 SGHRS and CDR2 YFSETQ. The CDR3 loop is CASTHGPGQGEETQYF. The DNA for the CDR3 is TGCGCCAGCACCCACGGGCCGGGACAGGGCGAGGAGACCCAGTACTTC.

In regard to this clone: The same CDR3 can be traced to other DNA sequences in this sample. V usage is TRBV28 and J usage is TRBJ2-7; D unclear. V lost 4 bases to trimming and J lost 7 bases, with 8 bases between them. The CDR3 extends over 11 amino acids. Germline-derived CDR1 and CDR2 are MDHEN and SYDVKM. The DNA of the CDR3 is TGTGCCAGCAGTTCCCCGTATGAGCAGTACTTC. It is translated as CASSSPYEQYF.

This chain links TRBV13 with TRBJ1-1; possible D gene TRBD1, 6 bases. Germline values: CDR1 PRHDT, CDR2 FYEKMQ (reference sequence). With 3 bases removed from V and 3 bases from J, the gap between germline ends came to 20 bases. The CDR3 length is 17 residues. This CDR3 reads CASSFRWDSSGDTEAFF. Written as DNA, the CDR3 is TGTGCCAGCAGCTTCCGTTGGGACTCCTCAGGGGACACTGAAGCTTTCTTT.

The CDR3 DNA sequence: TGTGCCAGCAGCTCAGGTCCGAACACCGGGGAGCTGTTTTTT. This gives the protein CASSSGPNTGELFF. The gene calls are TRBV5-4 and TRBJ2-2; no reliable D call. Trimming took off 3 bases at V and 0 bases at J, with 6 bases between the two ends. The CDR3 contains 14 residues. The germline V gene encodes CDR1 SGHNT and CDR2 YYREEE (reference sequence). Complete variable domain (other parts from reference TRBV5-4 and TRBJ2-2): ETGVTQSPTHLIKTRGQQVTLRCSSQSGHNTVSWYQQALGQGPQFIFQYYREEENGRGNFPPRFSGLQFPNYSSELNVNALELDDSALYLCASSSGPNTGELFFGEGSRLTVL.

The chain is built from TRBV7-9 and TRBJ1-2; D possibly corresponds to TRBD1 (6 bases). The CDR3 runs to 15 residues. CDR1 and CDR2 from the germline V gene are SEHNR and FQNEAQ (reference sequence). Trimming left V 1 base short and J 4 bases short, with 13 bases between. The CDR3 region is CASSLGPGTIYGYTF. In DNA, the CDR3 is TGTGCCAGCAGCTTAGGCCCCGGGACAATCTATGGCTACACCTTC.

V gene TRBV30 combines with J gene TRBJ1-5, with D tentatively TRBD1 (6 bases). CDR3 length: 13 amino acids. Germline V gives CDR1 GTSNPN, CDR2 SVGIG (reference sequence). V lost 3 bases and J 4 bases, leaving 10 bases between the germline ends. CDR3 amino acids: CAWRVTGNQPQHF. The CDR3 DNA reads as TGTGCCTGGAGGGTGACAGGAAATCAGCCCCAGCATTTT.

The J gene is TRBJ2-7, the V gene TRBV7-9; D is uncertain. There are 16 residues in the CDR3. Germline-derived CDR1 and CDR2 are SEHNR and FQNEAQ (reference sequence). V shed 5 bases and J shed 0 bases, with 17 bases lying between them. The CDR3 spells CASSPPGKAGSYEQYF. In DNA, the CDR3 is TGTGCCAGCAGCCCTCCTGGGAAGGCCGGCTCCTACGAGCAGTACTTC.

This clone showed up just a few times. The rearrangement links TRBV4-3 to TRBJ2-4; TRBD2 agrees at 8 bases. Germline loops: CDR1 LGHNA, CDR2 YSLEER. Trimming took 2 bases from V and 4 from J; bases not matched to a gene: 4. This CDR3 is built from 15 residues. The CDR3 DNA is TGCGCCAGCAGCCAAAGGGGACTAGGGAAAAACATTCAGTACTTC. This gives the protein CASSQRGLGKNIQYF.

This clone was picked up a small number of times. This chain connects TRBV7-9 to TRBJ2-5; D possibly corresponds to TRBD1 (5 bases). Germline assignment: CDR1 SEHNR and CDR2 FQNEAQ (reference sequence). The CDR3 length is 14 residues. V shed 8 bases and J shed 0 bases, with 13 bases lying between them. Here the CDR3 DNA reads TGTGCCAGCCACCCCCAGGGCAACCAAGAGACCCAGTACTTC. Protein product: CASHPQGNQETQYF.

The J gene is TRBJ1-1, the V gene TRBV9, with a possible D match to TRBD1 (6 bases). CDR3 length: 12 amino acids. The germline V gene encodes CDR1 SGDLS and CDR2 YYNGEE. With 4 bases removed from V and 8 bases from J, the gap between germline ends came to 12 bases. In nucleotides, the CDR3 is TGTGCCAGCAGCAGGGTCAGGGGCGAAGCTTTCTTT. Amino acids: CASSRVRGEAFF.

The chain uses TRBV21-1 and TRBJ1-5; the listed D gene, TRBD1, was not tested against the DNA. TRBV21-1 is a pseudogene segment. The CDR3 totals 15 residues. The CDR3 DNA sequence: TGTGCCAGCAGGAGTCAGGACAGGAAAAATCAGCCCCAGCATTTT. Residues: CASRSQDRKNQPQHF.

This clone was seen a handful of times. V is TRBV2 and J is TRBJ2-7; weak D call: TRBD1 (6 bases). Between the trimmed V and J ends, which lost 6 bases and 2 bases, there was a span of 14 bases. There are 14 residues in the CDR3. Per germline, CDR1 SNHLY and CDR2 FYNNEI. DNA for the CDR3: TGTGCCAGCAGGGTCGGACAGATCACCTACGAGCAGTACTTC. This translates into CASRVGQITYEQYF.

The V gene is TRBV5-4, the J gene TRBJ2-3; TRBD2 matches at 11 bases. Germline trimming cut 1 base from V and 4 bases from J; bases unmatched to any gene: 2. CDR3 length: 15 residues. CDR1 and CDR2 (germline): SGHNT, YYREEE (reference sequence). The DNA of the CDR3 is TGTGCCAGCAGCTTGCTAGCGGGGGGTCCAGATACGCAGTATTTT. Protein sequence: CASSLLAGGPDTQYF.

A few counts support this clone. The CDR3 DNA reads as TGTGCCACCAGCGGACAGGGGGGATACGAGCAGTACTTC. Translating it yields CATSGQGGYEQYF. The rearrangement links TRBV15 to TRBJ2-7, with 10 bases lining up with TRBD1. The V gene end was trimmed by 5 bases and the J gene end by 4 bases; junction bases not matched to a gene: 2. Germline CDR1 and CDR2: LNHNV and YYDKDF (reference sequence). This CDR3 has 13 amino acids.

J is TRBJ1-1 and V is TRBV6-1, with D perhaps matching TRBD1 (5 bases). Germline assignment: CDR1 MNHNS and CDR2 SASEGT. V dropped 7 bases and J dropped 0 bases, with 9 bases sitting between them. The CDR3 is made up of 13 amino acids. The CDR3 DNA reads as TGTGCCAGCACCTGGGACCTGAACACTGAAGCTTTCTTT. It yields the protein CASTWDLNTEAFF.

Only a few counts were recorded for this clone. This chain connects TRBV4-2 to TRBJ2-5, with D tentatively TRBD2 (6 bases). The length of the CDR3 is 16 residues. Germline lookup yields CDR1 LGHNA and CDR2 YNFKEQ. Trimming stripped 1 base from V and 2 bases from J, with 14 bases between. The CDR3 loop reads CASSQADGSRQETQYF. The CDR3, as DNA: TGTGCCAGCAGCCAAGCCGACGGGAGTAGGCAAGAGACCCAGTACTTC.

The J gene is TRBJ2-1, the V gene TRBV2; 12 nucleotides align to TRBD2. The CDR3 sequence is 15 residues long. Germline V gene data show CDR1 as SNHLY and CDR2 as FYNNEI. V lost 4 bases to trimming and J lost 8 bases; unmatched junction nucleotides: 6. DNA for the CDR3: TGTGCCAGCAGTGGTCCTAGCGGGAGGGCCCATGAGCAGTTCTTC. Translating it yields CASSGPSGRAHEQFF.

The chain has TRBV28 and TRBJ2-3; D may correspond to TRBD1 or TRBD2 (5 bases each). This CDR3 is 17 amino acids long. The V end lost 5 bases, the J end lost 5 bases, and 23 bases lay between the germline ends. Looked up from germline, CDR1 is MDHEN and CDR2 is SYDVKM. CDR3 nucleotides: TGTGCCAGCAGTGACCCCCGTGGGACGGCCGTTGGAGATACGCAGTATTTT. Encoded protein: CASSDPRGTAVGDTQYF.

The chain carries TRBV4-3 and TRBJ2-5; weak D call: TRBD1 (6 bases). The CDR3 covers 15 residues. Deletions cut 5 bases from V and 5 bases from J, with 18 bases between. Germline CDR1 reads LGHNA; CDR2 reads YSLEER. The CDR3 region is CASSVTGTSKETQYF. The CDR3 coding sequence is TGCGCCAGCAGCGTCACCGGGACATCCAAGGAGACCCAGTACTTC.

The gene calls are TRBV11-2 and TRBJ2-3; unclear D gene. This CDR3 is 16 amino acids long. Germline V CDR1 and CDR2: SGHAT, FQNNGV. V dropped 5 bases and J dropped 0 bases, with 15 bases sitting between them. In DNA form, the CDR3 reads TGTGCCAGCAGCACCGGTCCGTCCCGGAGCACAGATACGCAGTATTTT. This codes for CASSTGPSRSTDTQYF.

CDR3 nucleotide sequence: TGCAGCGTTAGCCGGACATCTGGAAACACCATATATTTT. Translating it yields CSVSRTSGNTIYF. The rearrangement links TRBV29-1 to TRBJ1-3; possibly TRBD1 for D (5 bases). This CDR3 contains 13 residues. From germline, CDR1 is SQVTM and CDR2 ANQGSEA. V lost 5 bases and J 1 base, leaving 9 bases between the germline ends.

The sample holds a few counts of this clone. The genes are TRBV6-6 and TRBJ2-5; no clear D gene. Trimming cost V 2 bases and J 5 bases, with 6 bases left between them. This CDR3 comprises 12 residues. Germline V gene sequence: CDR1 MNHNY, CDR2 SVGAGI (reference sequence). The CDR3 sequence is CASSYGLETQYF. The CDR3 region has the DNA TGTGCCAGCAGTTACGGGCTGGAGACCCAGTACTTC.

This chain uses TRBV7-2 with TRBJ2-7; D is undetermined. The CDR3 sequence is 15 residues long. Germline assignment: CDR1 SGHTA and CDR2 FQGNSA. V lost 7 bases, J lost 2 bases, and 18 bases lay in between. CDR3 DNA: TGTGCCAGCACCTCATTGGGGTTTCCGGCCTACGAGCAGTACTTC. Amino acids: CASTSLGFPAYEQYF. The whole variable domain, filled in from reference TRBV7-2 and TRBJ2-7, reads GAGVSQSPSNKVTEKGKDVELRCDPISGHTALYWYRQSLGQGLEFLIYFQGNSAPDKSGLPSDRFSAERTGGSVSTLTIQRTQQEDSAVYLCASTSLGFPAYEQYFGPGTRLTVT.

In this sample, this clone turned up a few times. The chain links TRBV5-4 to TRBJ2-7; no clear D. The CDR3 contains 15 residues. Trimming pared 0 bases from V and 0 bases from J, leaving 10 bases between. Per germline, CDR1 SGHNT and CDR2 YYREEE (reference sequence). DNA of the CDR3: TGTGCCAGCAGCTTGGCCGGACGGAGCTCCTACGAGCAGTACTTC. Translation gives CASSLAGRSSYEQYF.

A few counts support this clone. The chain couples TRBV9 to TRBJ2-7; TRBD2 agrees at 9 bases. This CDR3 has 15 residues. V lost 0 bases to trimming and J lost 5 bases; unmatched junction nucleotides: 6. Germline assignment: CDR1 SGDLS and CDR2 YYNGEE. CDR3 nucleotide sequence: TGTGCCAGCAGCGTAGGTCCTAGCGGGAATCACGAGCAGTACTTC. Amino acid sequence: CASSVGPSGNHEQYF.

Remarks on this clone: A read error is likely, as this CDR3 ends without the conserved phenylalanine or tryptophan. The DNA is omitted, as the CDR3 cannot be located on it reliably, and the CDR3 follows TCRdb's listing. This chain uses TRBV28 with TRBJ2-7. Per the germline V gene, CDR1 is MDHEN and CDR2 is SYDVKM. The CDR3 is 13 residues long, ends included. CDR3 amino acids: CASSLVTTSIVHL.

The V gene is TRBV28, the J gene TRBJ1-2; D is ambiguous. This CDR3 comprises 14 residues. Germline CDR1 MDHEN, CDR2 SYDVKM. V lost 2 bases to trimming and J lost 6 bases, with 13 bases between them. CDR3 loop: CASSLKQTINGYTF. CDR3 nucleotide sequence: TGTGCCAGCAGTTTAAAACAGACGATTAATGGCTACACCTTC.

This sequence joins TRBV7-6 and TRBJ1-3; 7 nucleotides agree with TRBD1. The germline V gene encodes CDR1 SGHVS and CDR2 FNYEAQ. Trimming took 4 bases from V and 0 from J; bases not matched to a gene: 6. CDR3 size: 16 residues. CDR3 loop: CASSYGQAHSGNTIYF. The DNA for the CDR3 is TGTGCCAGCAGCTACGGACAGGCTCACTCTGGAAACACCATATATTTT.

The J gene is TRBJ2-7, the V gene TRBV12-5; a weak D match, TRBD1 (5 bases). The germline CDR1 and CDR2 sequences are LGHNT and FRNRAP. V was clipped by 3 bases and J by 3 bases, with 15 bases between them. The CDR3 is 15 residues long. CDR3 in amino acids: CASGFFSGSSYEQYF. CDR3 bases: TGTGCTAGTGGTTTTTTTTCAGGGTCTAGCTACGAGCAGTACTTC.

The V gene is TRBV29-1, the J gene TRBJ1-3, with TRBD1 as a possible D gene (5 bases). Trimming pared 3 bases from V and 4 bases from J, leaving 10 bases between. CDR3 length: 13 residues. Germline CDR1 and CDR2: SQVTM and ANQGSEA. This chain's CDR3 is CSVDAGPGNTIYF. As DNA, the CDR3 is TGCAGCGTTGATGCAGGGCCCGGAAACACCATATATTTT.

This CDR3 reads CASSKNQGAGTKGANVLTF. The DNA for the CDR3 is TGTGCCAGCAGCAAGAATCAGGGGGCAGGGACGAAAGGGGCCAACGTCCTGACTTTC. The V and J genes are TRBV4-2 and TRBJ2-6; 8 nucleotides match TRBD1. The length of the CDR3 is 19 residues. V was pared by 5 bases and J by 4 bases, with 16 bases of the junction left unmatched. In germline, CDR1 is LGHNA, CDR2 YNFKEQ.